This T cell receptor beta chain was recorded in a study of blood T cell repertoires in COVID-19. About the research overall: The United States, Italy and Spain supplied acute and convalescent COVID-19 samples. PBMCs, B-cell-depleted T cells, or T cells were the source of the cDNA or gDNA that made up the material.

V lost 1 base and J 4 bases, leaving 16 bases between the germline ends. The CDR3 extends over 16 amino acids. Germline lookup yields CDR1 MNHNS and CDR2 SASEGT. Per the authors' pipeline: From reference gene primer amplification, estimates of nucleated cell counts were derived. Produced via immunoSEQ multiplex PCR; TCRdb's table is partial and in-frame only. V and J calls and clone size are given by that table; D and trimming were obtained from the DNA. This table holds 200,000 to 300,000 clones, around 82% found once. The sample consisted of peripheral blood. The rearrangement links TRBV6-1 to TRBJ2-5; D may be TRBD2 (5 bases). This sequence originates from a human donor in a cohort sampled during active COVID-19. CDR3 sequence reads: CASSEDRSSRGETQYF. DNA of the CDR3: TGTGCCAGCAGTGAAGATCGATCATCCCGGGGAGAGACCCAGTACTTC.